This TCR beta chain was recovered during a study of blood T cell repertoires in COVID-19. The overall study: COVID-19 samples, acute and convalescent, were from the United States, Italy and Spain. T cells, B-cell-depleted T cells, or PBMCs provided the cDNA or gDNA that served as material.

The germline CDR1 and CDR2 sequences are GTSNPN and SVGIG (reference sequence). Trimming removed 5 bases at V and 4 bases at J, with 8 bases between. The CDR3 is 11 residues long. Profiling relied on immunoSEQ multiplex PCR, and the TCRdb table lists in-frame clones only, not all of them. This sample has approximately 210,000 clones, with approximately 84% found just once. The J gene is TRBJ2-5, the V gene TRBV30; D gene unclear. The specimen was peripheral blood. This clonotype originated in a woman in her fifties or sixties with active or convalescent COVID-19. CDR3 sequence: CAWSPGETQYF. DNA of the CDR3: TGTGCCTGGTCCCCCGGAGAGACCCAGTACTTC.